A selection of T cell receptor beta chains follows, all from one sample in a study of cytomegalovirus exposure and HLA in healthy donors. Repertoires were generated with immunoSEQ multiplex PCR, while TCRdb's copy carries only in-frame clones and drops some. This sample yields some 200,000 clones, of which more than 65% are seen a single time; 2.5% to 3% belongs to the top ten. Sequencing was done on a sample of PBMCs. These receptors all come from a female donor in good health and CMV-seronegative. Each CDR3 is given with its conserved first and last residue. The D gene is left open where the match is weak. Size is omitted from some rows. Given values are once, few, many or a class for expanded clones.

j_gene: TRBJ2-3; d_gene: .; abundance: .; v_gene: TRBV19; CDR3nt: TGTGCCAGTAGTATAGATAGGGCCCCGGGGACAGATACGCAGTATTTT; CDR3aa: CASSIDRAPGTDTQYF
j_gene: TRBJ2-5; d_gene: .; abundance: .; v_gene: TRBV5-1; CDR3nt: TGCGCCTCACGTGAAGGGGACCAAGAGACCCAGTACTTC; CDR3aa: CASREGDQETQYF
j_gene: TRBJ2-2; d_gene: .; abundance: .; v_gene: TRBV7-3; CDR3nt: TGTGCCAGCAGCCCCATCGCGGGCCCGAGGACCGGGGAGCTGTTTTTT; CDR3aa: CASSPIAGPRTGELFF
j_gene: TRBJ1-6; d_gene: .; abundance: .; v_gene: TRBV14; CDR3nt: TGTGCCAGCAGCCACCCTCGGGAGCGGAGCTCCTATAATTCACCCCTCCACTTT; CDR3aa: CASSHPRERSSYNSPLHF
j_gene: TRBJ1-2; d_gene: .; abundance: once; v_gene: TRBV7-2; CDR3nt: TGTGCCAGCAGCGGCGGCAGGCGGGAAGGCTACACCTTC; CDR3aa: CASSGGRREGYTF
j_gene: TRBJ2-1; d_gene: .; abundance: few; v_gene: TRBV7-8; CDR3nt: TGTGCCAGCAGCTTAAGCGGCAGTCACTACAATGAGCAGTTCTTC; CDR3aa: CASSLSGSHYNEQFF
j_gene: TRBJ1-1; d_gene: .; abundance: .; v_gene: TRBV27; CDR3nt: TGTGCCAGCAGTTTATCCTCCGGGGGTGAGGAAGCTTTCTTT; CDR3aa: CASSLSSGGEEAFF
j_gene: TRBJ2-1; d_gene: TRBD2; abundance: .; v_gene: TRBV4-3; CDR3nt: TGCGCCAGCAGTCCTAGCGGGAGCTGGGGAAATGAGCAGTTCTTC; CDR3aa: CASSPSGSWGNEQFF
j_gene: TRBJ2-7; d_gene: TRBD2; abundance: .; v_gene: TRBV7-8; CDR3nt: TGTGCCAGCAGCTTAGGGACTAGCGGGGTTATCTACGAGCAGTACTTC; CDR3aa: CASSLGTSGVIYEQYF
j_gene: TRBJ2-1; d_gene: TRBD2; abundance: .; v_gene: TRBV15; CDR3nt: TGTGCCACCAGCAGAGTACTAGCGGGAGGAGGCTTTGGAAATGAGCAGTTCTTC; CDR3aa: CATSRVLAGGGFGNEQFF
j_gene: TRBJ1-5; d_gene: .; abundance: .; v_gene: TRBV5-5; CDR3nt: TGTGCCAGCAGCCCGGAATCTAGTATACGGCGGCCCCAGCATTTT; CDR3aa: CASSPESSIRRPQHF
j_gene: TRBJ2-3; d_gene: TRBD2; abundance: .; v_gene: TRBV30; CDR3nt: TGTGCCTGGAGTGTAGCGGCGGGAGTCACAGATACGCAGTATTTT; CDR3aa: CAWSVAAGVTDTQYF
j_gene: TRBJ1-2; d_gene: .; abundance: few; v_gene: TRBV6-1; CDR3nt: TGTGCCAGCAGGGCAGCTGAGGCTCCTAACTATGGCTACACCTTC; CDR3aa: CASRAAEAPNYGYTF
j_gene: TRBJ2-2; d_gene: .; abundance: .; v_gene: TRBV5-6; CDR3nt: TGTGCCAGCAGCTTACGCGGGTCGCCCCCCGGGGAGCTGTTTTTT; CDR3aa: CASSLRGSPPGELFF
j_gene: TRBJ1-2; d_gene: .; abundance: few; v_gene: TRBV7-9; CDR3nt: TGTTCCAGCAGCTTAGTCGACAGAGTCGCTAACTATGGCTACACCTTC; CDR3aa: CSSSLVDRVANYGYTF
j_gene: TRBJ2-5; d_gene: TRBD2; abundance: .; v_gene: TRBV7-3; CDR3nt: TGTGCCAGCAGCTTATCTCGGCTAGCGGGGGGGCAGGGAGAGACCCAGTACTTC; CDR3aa: CASSLSRLAGGQGETQYF
j_gene: TRBJ2-1; d_gene: .; abundance: .; v_gene: TRBV30; CDR3nt: TGTGCCTGGAGGGAGGGTTATGAGCAGTTCTTC; CDR3aa: CAWREGYEQFF
j_gene: TRBJ1-4; d_gene: .; abundance: .; v_gene: TRBV30; CDR3nt: TGTGCCTGCCCTGGTGGGGGGGCGCGGGATGAAAAACTGTTTTTT; CDR3aa: CACPGGGARDEKLFF
j_gene: TRBJ2-5; d_gene: .; abundance: .; v_gene: TRBV11-3; CDR3nt: TGTGCCAGCAGCCCCCCGCAAGAGACCCAGTACTTC; CDR3aa: CASSPPQETQYF
j_gene: TRBJ2-7; d_gene: .; abundance: .; v_gene: TRBV18; CDR3nt: TGTGCCAGCTCACCCTTTCCCTACGAGCAGTACTTC; CDR3aa: CASSPFPYEQYF
j_gene: TRBJ2-3; d_gene: .; abundance: .; v_gene: TRBV7-2; CDR3nt: TGTGCCAGCAGCTTTTATGGCGGGCTATCTAGCACAGATACGCAGTATTTT; CDR3aa: CASSFYGGLSSTDTQYF
j_gene: TRBJ2-1; d_gene: .; abundance: .; v_gene: TRBV7-9; CDR3nt: TGTGCCAGCAGCCTTTTTCGGGTCGAAGGCTACAATGAGCAGTTCTTC; CDR3aa: CASSLFRVEGYNEQFF
j_gene: TRBJ2-5; d_gene: TRBD2; abundance: .; v_gene: TRBV5-6; CDR3nt: TGTGCCAGCAGCTTCCCCGGGACTAGCGGGGATTACCAAGAGACCCAGTACTTC; CDR3aa: CASSFPGTSGDYQETQYF
j_gene: TRBJ2-2; d_gene: .; abundance: .; v_gene: TRBV28; CDR3nt: TGTGCCAGCAGTTTAATGTCTGGAGGATCCGGCGGGGAGCTGTTTTTT; CDR3aa: CASSLMSGGSGGELFF
j_gene: TRBJ2-3; d_gene: .; abundance: .; v_gene: TRBV29-1; CDR3nt: TGCAGCGTGCCCAGCTCGTTGGACAGTCGGCAGTATTTT; CDR3aa: CSVPSSLDSRQYF
j_gene: TRBJ2-3; d_gene: TRBD1; abundance: few; v_gene: TRBV7-8; CDR3nt: TGTGCCAGCAGCAGAGACAGGGGGAACACAGATACGCAGTATTTT; CDR3aa: CASSRDRGNTDTQYF
j_gene: TRBJ1-1; d_gene: .; abundance: .; v_gene: TRBV27; CDR3nt: TGTGCCAGCAGTCCTCCGGGTTTCAGGGTCAACACTGAAGCTTTCTTT; CDR3aa: CASSPPGFRVNTEAFF
j_gene: TRBJ2-3; d_gene: .; abundance: few; v_gene: TRBV2; CDR3nt: TGTGCCAGCAGTGAAGCAGTGGTCGGGTATTTT; CDR3aa: CASSEAVVGYF
j_gene: TRBJ1-1; d_gene: TRBD1; abundance: once; v_gene: TRBV30; CDR3nt: TGTGCCTGGCAAGGACAGGGCGAAGCTTTCTTT; CDR3aa: CAWQGQGEAFF
j_gene: TRBJ2-1; d_gene: .; abundance: few; v_gene: TRBV2; CDR3nt: TGTGCCAGCAGTGAAGAACTAGTGTACAATGAGCAGTTCTTC; CDR3aa: CASSEELVYNEQFF
j_gene: TRBJ2-7; d_gene: .; abundance: few; v_gene: TRBV6-5; CDR3nt: TGTGCCACCAGGGCTATTGCTAGTGAGCAGTACTTC; CDR3aa: CATRAIASEQYF
j_gene: TRBJ1-1; d_gene: .; abundance: .; v_gene: TRBV19; CDR3nt: TGTGCCAGTAGTGTAACAGGATTTGGTGAAGCTTTCTTT; CDR3aa: CASSVTGFGEAFF
j_gene: TRBJ1-5; d_gene: .; abundance: .; v_gene: TRBV19; CDR3nt: TGTGCCAGTAGTATAGTGTCCGGCGGAAATAATCAGCCCCAGCATTTT; CDR3aa: CASSIVSGGNNQPQHF
j_gene: TRBJ1-1; d_gene: .; abundance: .; v_gene: TRBV6-5; CDR3nt: TGTGCCAGCAGTTCCCATCTCAGGGGTGGCACTGAAGCTTTCTTT; CDR3aa: CASSSHLRGGTEAFF
j_gene: TRBJ2-7; d_gene: .; abundance: .; v_gene: TRBV30; CDR3nt: TGTGCCTGGACACCCCATCCCGTTGACAGGTCCTACGAGCAGTACTTC; CDR3aa: CAWTPHPVDRSYEQYF
j_gene: TRBJ2-1; d_gene: TRBD2; abundance: .; v_gene: TRBV11-1; CDR3nt: TGTGCCAGCAGCTCTGGGCTAGCGGGAGGGATGACCTACAATGAGCAGTTCTTC; CDR3aa: CASSSGLAGGMTYNEQFF
j_gene: TRBJ2-7; d_gene: TRBD2; abundance: .; v_gene: TRBV10-2; CDR3nt: TGCGCCAGCAGCCTCATTAGCGGGAGTCTAAACGAGCAGTACTTC; CDR3aa: CASSLISGSLNEQYF